This entry describes one TCR beta chain. CDR1 is SGHAT, CDR2 FQDESV, per germline (reference sequence). This CDR3 has 14 residues. V gave up 8 bases and J gave up 13 bases; unmatched junction bases: 14. TCRdb's table, derived via immunoSEQ multiplex PCR, lists solely in-frame clones and lacks some. The table lists about 42,000 clones, 70% to 85% of them singletons, with roughly 25% in the top ten. The data originate from a study of OX40 agonist ivuxolimab in advanced cancers. Whole-study context: Partial responses occurred in Three dose-escalation patients, one with hepatocellular carcinoma and two with cutaneous melanoma.

The sample here was CD4+ or CD8+ T cells sorted from blood, taken in a trial of the OX40 agonist ivuxolimab. The receptor was isolated from an adult with an advanced solid tumor such as melanoma, head and neck, liver or kidney cancer. The genes are TRBV11-1 and TRBJ1-6; 7 nucleotides agree with TRBD1. CDR3 nucleotide sequence: TGTGCCAGCGGACCAGGGGACAGATTATTCCCCCTCCACTTT. Translating gives CASGPGDRLFPLHF.